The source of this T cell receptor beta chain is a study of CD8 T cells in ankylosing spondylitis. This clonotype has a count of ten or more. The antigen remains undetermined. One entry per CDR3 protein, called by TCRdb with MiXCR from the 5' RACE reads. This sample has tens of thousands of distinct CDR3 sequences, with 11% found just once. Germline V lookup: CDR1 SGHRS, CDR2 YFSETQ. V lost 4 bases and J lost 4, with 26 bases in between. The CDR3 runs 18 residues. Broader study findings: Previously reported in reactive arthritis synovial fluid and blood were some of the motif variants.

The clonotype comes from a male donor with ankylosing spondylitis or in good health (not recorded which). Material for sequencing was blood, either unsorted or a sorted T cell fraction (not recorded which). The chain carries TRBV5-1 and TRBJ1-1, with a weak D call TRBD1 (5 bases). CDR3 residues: CASSPGSVKAIRGTEAFF. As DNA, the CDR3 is TGCGCCAGCAGCCCCGGATCTGTGAAAGCTATAAGGGGCACTGAAGCTTTCTTT.